The next 17 T cell receptor beta chains were all read from a single sample in a study of response to subunit inactivated influenza vaccine. TCRdb reprocessed the RT-PCR reads via MiXCR and lists one record per CDR3 protein. The sample lists roughly 630,000 distinct CDR3 sequences; 14% were seen once. Sequenced material: PBMCs from blood, taken 14 to 15 days before vaccination. All receptors come from a man aged 50 to 60 who received an inactivated influenza vaccine.

At least ten counts were recorded for this clonotype. V is TRBV12-3 or TRBV12-4 and J is TRBJ1-6; 10 bases are shared with TRBD1. V lost 2 bases and J lost 5; bases outside the gene matches: 3. The CDR3 covers 16 residues. This CDR3 reads CASSLLGQGNNSPLHF. The CDR3 DNA is TGTGCCAGCAGTTTACTGGGACAGGGGAATAATTCACCCCTCCACTTT.

This CDR3 reads CASRETGAAFNEQFF. As DNA, the CDR3 is TGTGCCAGCAGGGAGACAGGGGCCGCCTTCAATGAGCAGTTCTTC. The rearrangement uses TRBV12-3 or TRBV12-4 and TRBJ2-1, with TRBD1 matching 8 bases. Germline trimming cut 6 bases from V and 6 bases from J; bases unmatched to any gene: 10. The CDR3 is 15 amino acids.

This clonotype was detected only a few times. The rearrangement uses TRBV29-1 and TRBJ2-2, with D perhaps matching TRBD1 (5 bases). The ends were cut back, 4 bases at V and 4 bases at J, with 7 bases in the middle. The germline V gene has CDR1 SQVTM and CDR2 ANQGSEA. The CDR3 has 12 residues. The CDR3 nucleotides read TGCAGCGTTGTCCAGGGCACCGGGGAGCTGTTTTTT. This sequence encodes CSVVQGTGELFF.

The chain carries TRBV5-1 and TRBJ2-7, with D possibly TRBD1 on 5 matching bases. The CDR3 runs 14 residues. CDR1 and CDR2 from the germline V gene are SGHRS and YFSETQ. V was pared by 0 bases and J by 2 bases, with 9 bases between. CDR3 in DNA: TGCGCCAGCAGCTTGGAACCCAGGGCCTACGAGCAGTACTTC. As protein: CASSLEPRAYEQYF.

The CDR3: CASSLLPNTDTQYF. CDR3 bases: TGTGCCAGCAGCTTATTGCCCAACACAGATACGCAGTATTTT. The chain joins TRBV7-8 to TRBJ2-3, with D hard to call. V was clipped by 2 bases and J by 2 bases, with 8 bases between them. Germline V CDR1 and CDR2: SGHVS, FQNEAQ. The CDR3 totals 14 residues. Full variable domain (remainder filled in from reference TRBV7-8 and TRBJ2-3): GAGVSQSPRYKVAKRGQDVALRCDPISGHVSLFWYQQALGQGPEFLTYFQNEAQLDKSGLPSDRFFAERPEGSVSTLKIQRTQQEDSAVYLCASSLLPNTDTQYFGPGTRLTVL.

This clonotype was recorded at least ten times. The rearrangement joins TRBV12-3 or TRBV12-4 to TRBJ2-7; the match to TRBD1 covers 11 bases. J lost 4 bases, V lost 6 bases, and 5 bases had no gene match. This CDR3 has 14 residues. The CDR3, as DNA: TGTGCCAGCAGACCGGGACAGGGGGTATACGAGCAGTACTTC. Translation: CASRPGQGVYEQYF.

This clonotype was found a few times. The V call is TRBV6-5, the J call TRBJ2-5; 11 bases agree with TRBD2. The CDR3 spans 15 residues. Germline CDR1 MNHEY, CDR2 SVGAGI. V lost 0 bases to trimming and J lost 5 bases; unmatched junction nucleotides: 2. CDR3 nucleotides: TGTGCCAGCAGTTACTCTACTAGCGGGAGCGAGACCCAGTACTTC. The encoded protein is CASSYSTSGSETQYF.

The chain is built from TRBV20-1 and TRBJ2-2; a possible D gene is TRBD2 (6 bases). Germline-derived CDR1 and CDR2 are DFQATT and SNEGSKA (reference sequence). This CDR3 comprises 15 residues. V was cut by 4 bases and J by 4 bases, with 16 bases left in between. The CDR3 is CSANDPGTGTGELFF. The CDR3 DNA sequence: TGCAGTGCTAATGATCCCGGGACTGGCACCGGGGAGCTGTTTTTT.

The chain uses TRBV7-9 and TRBJ2-6, with a weak D call TRBD1 (6 bases). There are 15 residues in the CDR3. CDR1 and CDR2 (germline): SEHNR, FQNEAQ (reference sequence). The V gene lost 5 bases and the J gene lost 4 bases, with 12 bases spanning the gap. The CDR3 region is CASSRRGIGANVLTF. In DNA form, the CDR3 reads TGTGCCAGCAGCCGAAGGGGGATAGGGGCCAACGTCCTGACTTTC.

This clonotype appeared a few times. This chain joins TRBV5-6 and TRBJ2-1, with 9 bases fitting TRBD2. Germline V gives CDR1 SGHDT, CDR2 YYEEEE. Trimming took 4 bases from V and 10 from J; bases not matched to a gene: 12. This CDR3 contains 15 residues. The CDR3 sequence: CASSPQAAGGPEQFF. CDR3 nucleotides: TGTGCCAGCAGCCCGCAGGCGGCGGGAGGGCCGGAGCAGTTCTTC.

This chain uses TRBV20-1 with TRBJ1-1; D ambiguous. Deletions cut 5 bases from V and 0 bases from J, with 10 bases between. CDR3 length: 13 amino acids. CDR1 is DFQATT, CDR2 SNEGSKA, per germline (reference sequence). This CDR3 is CSAPGRVNTEAFF. The CDR3 nucleotides are TGCAGTGCTCCCGGGCGGGTGAACACTGAAGCTTTCTTT.

This clonotype was observed many times. One junction end does not reproduce the germline sequence, and a read error may be involved. The genes are TRBV12-3 or TRBV12-4 and TRBJ2-2; the match to TRBD1 covers 7 bases. The CDR3 sequence is 14 residues long. CDR3 sequence: CASSWDRNTGELFF. The CDR3 DNA is TGCGCCAGCAGCTGGGACAGGAACACCGGGGAGCTGTTTTTT.

V and J are TRBV11-2 and TRBJ2-5; 9 positions agree with TRBD1. Germline V CDR1 and CDR2: SGHAT, FQNNGV. The CDR3 covers 19 residues. V lost 2 bases and J lost 5; bases outside the gene matches: 18. This CDR3 is CASSLYLIRDRAGQETQYF. DNA of the CDR3: TGTGCCAGCAGCTTATATCTCATCCGGGACAGGGCTGGGCAGGAGACCCAGTACTTC.

This clonotype was observed a handful of times. This chain links TRBV10-3 with TRBJ2-3; 12 nucleotides agree with TRBD2. The junction had 10 bases not matched to a gene; V was cut back by 5 bases and J by 4 bases. Germline-derived CDR1 and CDR2 are ENHRY and SYGVKD. The CDR3 runs to 17 residues. CDR3 DNA: TGTGCCATCAGTATGACTAGCGGGGGTCGTAAGGCAGATACGCAGTATTTT. This sequence encodes CAISMTSGGRKADTQYF.

The rearrangement links TRBV9 to TRBJ1-1, with D unresolved. The ends were cut back, 1 base at V and 6 bases at J, with 16 bases in the middle. Germline CDR1 SGDLS, CDR2 YYNGEE. CDR3 length: 15 amino acids. The chain's CDR3 is CASSVHLADYAEAFF. The CDR3 coding sequence is TGTGCCAGCAGCGTACATCTGGCCGACTACGCTGAAGCTTTCTTT.

CDR3 amino acids: CASRIVSGVDIQYF. The CDR3 DNA is TGTGCCAGCAGGATCGTCAGCGGGGTTGACATTCAGTACTTC. The chain employs TRBV5-5 and TRBJ2-4; 7 nucleotides line up with TRBD2. The CDR3 covers 14 residues. Germline V gene data show CDR1 as SGHKS and CDR2 as YYEKEE (reference sequence). V lost 5 bases, J lost 8 bases, and 10 bases stayed unmatched.

This clonotype was observed a few times. The chain couples TRBV28 to TRBJ1-5; no firm D call. Trimming left V 4 bases short and J 0 bases short, with 13 bases between. There are 16 residues in the CDR3. Germline V gives CDR1 MDHEN, CDR2 SYDVKM. The CDR3 DNA follows: TGTGCCAGCAGTTCGACGGTGGAGGTTAGCAATCAGCCCCAGCATTTT. Translation: CASSSTVEVSNQPQHF.